The 9 T cell receptor beta chains listed next were all sequenced from one sample in a study of CD8 T cells in ankylosing spondylitis. Study-wide results and limits: Ankylosing spondylitis blood seemed to carry a telltale TCR beta motif made of roughly eight highly homologous variants.

A single record per CDR3 protein comes from TCRdb applying MiXCR to the 5' RACE reads. The table shows about 510,000 distinct CDR3 sequences, with about 5.7% occurring only once. These receptors' antigens are unknown. The specimen sequenced was blood, either unsorted or a sorted T cell fraction (not recorded which). The source of these receptors is a male donor with ankylosing spondylitis.

Many counts were recorded for this clonotype. The chain has TRBV4-3 and TRBJ2-2, with 7 nucleotides matching TRBD1. Germline values: CDR1 LGHNA, CDR2 YSLEER. V trimming: 0 bases; J trimming: 3 bases; junction bases outside the gene matches: 10. The CDR3 covers 18 residues. CDR3 protein: CASSQEAPRGLYTGELFF. As DNA, the CDR3 is TGCGCCAGCAGCCAAGAGGCTCCGAGGGGGCTGTACACCGGGGAGCTGTTTTTT.

This clonotype was seen ten or more times. The chain uses TRBV20-1 and TRBJ2-1; D is unresolved. The CDR3 is 15 residues long. V was shortened by 0 bases and J by 4 bases, with 13 bases between the two germline ends. Germline CDR1 DFQATT, CDR2 SNEGSKA (reference sequence). In nucleotides, the CDR3 is TGCAGTGCTAGAGATGGGCGGAAGGAATACAATGAGCAGTTCTTC. Residues: CSARDGRKEYNEQFF.

This clonotype was seen ten or more times. Here the CDR3 reads CSVGTIGTPSDTQYF. The CDR3 DNA is TGCAGCGTTGGGACTATCGGGACCCCCTCGGATACGCAGTATTTT. The chain combines TRBV29-1 with TRBJ2-3, with D possibly matching TRBD2 (6 bases). V lost 4 bases and J 6 bases, leaving 20 bases between the germline ends. The germline V gene has CDR1 SQVTM and CDR2 ANQGSEA. This CDR3 is built from 15 residues.

This clonotype came up many times. The rearrangement uses TRBV18 and TRBJ2-3; tentative D call: TRBD2 (6 bases). The germline CDR1 and CDR2 sequences are KGHSH and LQKENI. V lost 6 bases and J 3 bases, leaving 19 bases between the germline ends. The length of the CDR3 is 16 residues. The CDR3 DNA reads as TGTGCCAGCTCCCCCATCTCTGGGAGGAAGACAGATACGCAGTATTTT. This codes for CASSPISGRKTDTQYF.

There are many counts of this clonotype. The chain combines TRBV29-1 with TRBJ2-5; 14 positions agree with TRBD2. This CDR3 contains 13 residues. Looked up from germline, CDR1 is SQVTM and CDR2 is ANQGSEA. The V segment lost 8 bases and the J segment 2 bases; nucleotides outside the gene matches: 1. This CDR3 is CSRTSGGQETQYF. Written as DNA, the CDR3 is TGCAGCAGGACTAGCGGGGGGCAAGAGACCCAGTACTTC.

This clonotype was seen many times. The rearrangement uses TRBV4-3 and TRBJ2-7; either TRBD1 or TRBD2 may fit D (5 bases each). The CDR3 is 16 residues long. Trimming shortened V by 0 bases and J by 2 bases, and 14 bases separated the two germline ends. Germline loops: CDR1 LGHNA, CDR2 YSLEER. The CDR3 DNA follows: TGCGCCAGCAGCCAAGATAGGGGACCCAGACCCTACGAGCAGTACTTC. It specifies CASSQDRGPRPYEQYF.

This clonotype was picked up many times. The CDR3 nucleotides read TGCAGCGTTTCAGGAGTGGGCTACACCTTC. It specifies CSVSGVGYTF. The chain is built from TRBV29-1 and TRBJ1-2; D remains ambiguous. The germline V gene has CDR1 SQVTM and CDR2 ANQGSEA. The CDR3 covers 10 residues. V was trimmed by 5 bases and J by 8 bases, leaving 9 bases between them. The complete variable domain, with remaining parts taken from reference TRBV29-1 and TRBJ1-2, reads SAVISQKPSRDICQRGTSLTIQCQVDSQVTMMFWYRQQPGQSLTLIATANQGSEATYESGFVIDKFPISRPNLTFSTLTVSNMSPEDSSIYLCSVSGVGYTFGSGTRLTVV.

This clonotype was recorded a few times. The gene calls are TRBV7-2 and TRBJ1-1; D remains unclear. V lost 9 bases to trimming and J lost 3 bases, with 17 bases between them. From germline, CDR1 is SGHTA and CDR2 FQGNSA. The CDR3 runs 14 residues. The CDR3 reads CASRMLSHDTEAFF. Here the CDR3 DNA reads TGTGCCAGTCGGATGCTAAGCCATGACACTGAAGCTTTCTTT.

This clonotype appeared many times. The rearrangement links TRBV10-3 to TRBJ2-5; D is perhaps TRBD2 (5 bases). The V gene lost 0 bases and the J gene lost 4 bases, with 12 bases spanning the gap. The germline CDR1 and CDR2 sequences are ENHRY and SYGVKD. CDR3 size: 15 residues. CDR3 residues: CAISESRARPETQYF. The CDR3 DNA reads as TGTGCCATCAGTGAGTCGAGGGCCAGGCCAGAGACCCAGTACTTC.